This entry lists 24 T cell receptor beta chains sequenced from one sample in a study of shared T cell receptors in the human thymus. Clones were sequenced by immunoSEQ multiplex PCR, and TCRdb holds only the in-frame ones, with some missing. The table lists 500,000 to 850,000 clones, approximately 89% of them singletons. This sample also belongs to another study, concerning human thymus T cells.

Sequenced: thymocytes. Receptor source: a boy less than two years old with a congenital heart defect.

This chain links TRBV2 with TRBJ1-2; 7 nucleotides line up with TRBD1. J lost 2 bases, V lost 9 bases, and 6 bases had no gene match. The CDR3 runs 13 residues. CDR1 is SNHLY, CDR2 FYNNEI, per germline. CDR3 amino acids: CARTTGENYGYTF. CDR3 DNA: TGTGCCAGGACTACAGGGGAAAACTATGGCTACACCTTC.

The chain has TRBV7-8 and TRBJ2-1; TRBD2 agrees at 8 bases. Unmatched junction bases numbered 13, after V lost 5 bases and J lost 1 base. Germline CDR1 is SGHVS and CDR2 is FQNEAQ. The CDR3 runs 18 residues. The CDR3 DNA is TGTGCCAGCAGCCCGAAACTAGCGGACCCTTTGTCCTACAATGAGCAGTTCTTC. It is translated as CASSPKLADPLSYNEQFF.

The rearrangement uses TRBV5-6 and TRBJ2-7; 8 bases match TRBD1. The V gene's germline CDR1 is SGHDT and CDR2 YYEEEE. This CDR3 is 16 amino acids long. V was clipped by 4 bases and J by 1 base; unmatched bases: 10. This chain's CDR3 is CASSTQDRVESYEQYF. The CDR3 DNA reads as TGTGCCAGCAGCACACAGGACAGGGTCGAGTCCTACGAGCAGTACTTC.

The V gene is TRBV28, the J gene TRBJ1-1; no definite D call. Germline V lookup: CDR1 MDHEN, CDR2 SYDVKM. V lost 6 bases and J lost 0, with 8 bases in between. CDR3 length: 13 amino acids. CDR3 loop: CASRLPMNTEAFF. CDR3 in DNA: TGTGCCAGCAGACTCCCAATGAACACTGAAGCTTTCTTT.

The rearrangement uses TRBV7-2 and TRBJ2-7; no definite D call. This CDR3 is 14 amino acids long. The V end lost 1 base, the J end lost 3 bases, and 10 bases lay between the germline ends. CDR1 is SGHTA and CDR2 is FQGNSA in the germline V gene. The CDR3 protein is CASSLGQVHYEQYF. The DNA for the CDR3 is TGTGCCAGCAGCTTAGGCCAGGTTCACTACGAGCAGTACTTC.

The chain has TRBV4-1 and TRBJ2-1; 10 bases fit TRBD2. The J segment lost 4 bases and the V segment lost 6 bases, leaving 6 bases of the junction unmatched. This CDR3 region has 15 residues. Per the germline V gene, CDR1 is MGHRA and CDR2 is YSYEKL. CDR3 nucleotides: TGCGCCAGCAGACTACGACTAGCGGGTTACAATGAGCAGTTCTTC. Its translation is CASRLRLAGYNEQFF.

CDR3 residues: CASSHLFTDHPNTEAFF. The DNA for the CDR3 is TGCGCCAGCAGCCATCTTTTCACAGATCACCCGAACACTGAAGCTTTCTTT. The rearrangement joins TRBV4-3 to TRBJ1-1; D unresolved. The CDR3 contains 17 residues. Germline CDR1 LGHNA, CDR2 YSLEER. The ends were cut back, 3 bases at V and 1 base at J, with 18 bases in the middle.

The CDR3: CASSWDRATDTQYF. CDR3 sequence (DNA): TGTGCCAGCAGCTGGGACAGGGCGACAGATACGCAGTATTTT. The chain links TRBV5-4 to TRBJ2-3; TRBD1 matches at 9 bases. The length of the CDR3 is 14 residues. V gave up 3 bases and J gave up 3 bases; unmatched junction bases: 2. CDR1 SGHNT and CDR2 YYREEE come from the germline V gene (reference sequence).

CDR3 nucleotide sequence: TGTGCCAGCAGCGAAACAGGGTTCACCGGGGAGCTGTTTTTT. It translates to CASSETGFTGELFF. The chain is built from TRBV7-3 and TRBJ2-2, with D possibly TRBD1 on 6 matching bases. CDR3 length equals 14 residues. With 5 bases removed from V and 4 bases from J, the gap between germline ends came to 11 bases. The germline CDR1 and CDR2 sequences are SGHTA and FQGTGA. The whole variable domain, remainder taken from reference TRBV7-3 and TRBJ2-2, is GAGVSQTPSNKVTEKGKYVELRCDPISGHTALYWYRQSLGQGPEFLIYFQGTGAADDSGLPNDRFFAVRPEGSVSTLKIQRTERGDSAVYLCASSETGFTGELFFGEGSRLTVL.

The chain recombines TRBV7-2 with TRBJ2-7; D gene uncertain. Per germline, CDR1 SGHTA and CDR2 FQGNSA. The germline V and J ends were trimmed by 5 bases and 0 bases, with 11 bases remaining between them. This CDR3 has 14 residues. The CDR3 nucleotides are TGTGCCAGCAGCGCTCACGGGTCCTCCTACGAGCAGTACTTC. Its translation: CASSAHGSSYEQYF.

The rearrangement joins TRBV27 to TRBJ2-5, with 14 positions matching TRBD2. Germline trimming cut 5 bases from V and 3 bases from J; bases unmatched to any gene: 8. The CDR3 runs to 17 residues. Germline V lookup: CDR1 MNHEY, CDR2 SMNVEV (reference sequence). The CDR3 bases are TGTGCCAGCAGTAGCAGCGGGGGACTAGCGGGAGAAGAGACCCAGTACTTC. Protein: CASSSSGGLAGEETQYF.

The rearrangement uses TRBV7-9 and TRBJ1-2; the match to TRBD1 covers 11 bases. Germline V gene lookup returns CDR1 SEHNR and CDR2 FQNEAQ (reference sequence). The trim removed 5 bases at V and 6 bases at J, leaving 2 bases unmatched. The CDR3 is 13 residues long. The CDR3 DNA is TGTGCCAGCAGCAAGGGACAGGGGGATGGCTACACCTTC. Its protein product is CASSKGQGDGYTF.

The chain links TRBV5-4 to TRBJ2-5; TRBD2 aligns across 7 bases. TRBJ2-7 matches the DNA end more closely, so the J call is doubtful. CDR3 length equals 13 residues. Germline V gives CDR1 SGHNT, CDR2 YYREEE (reference sequence). CDR3: CASSSGGSYEQYF. The DNA for the CDR3 is TGTGCCAGCAGCTCCGGGGGGTCCTACGAGCAGTACTTC.

The chain recombines TRBV6-4 with TRBJ1-1; 10 nucleotides agree with TRBD1. This CDR3 is built from 17 residues. The ends lost 5 bases at V and 3 bases at J; junction bases unmatched: 12. Looked up from germline, CDR1 is MRHNA and CDR2 is SNTAGT. Written as DNA, the CDR3 is TGTGCCAGCAGTACCGACAGGGGGCAGGTTAGGGACACTGAAGCTTTCTTT. It codes for CASSTDRGQVRDTEAFF.

The chain combines TRBV5-6 with TRBJ1-5; TRBD1 agrees at 9 bases. The germline CDR1 and CDR2 sequences are SGHDT and YYEEEE. The CDR3 is made up of 17 amino acids. Trimming took 0 bases from V and 1 from J; bases not matched to a gene: 5. CDR3 region: CASSLANRGLSNQPQHF. The CDR3 DNA sequence: TGTGCCAGCAGCTTGGCGAACAGGGGGCTAAGCAATCAGCCCCAGCATTTT.

The genes are TRBV11-2 and TRBJ2-3; D possibly corresponds to TRBD1 (5 bases). The CDR3 loop spans 16 amino acids. Germline V gene lookup returns CDR1 SGHAT and CDR2 FQNNGV. Trimming took off 1 base at V and 3 bases at J, with 14 bases between the two ends. CDR3 in DNA: TGTGCCAGCAGCTTAGTTGCAGGGAAGTTAACAGATACGCAGTATTTT. It specifies CASSLVAGKLTDTQYF.

The V and J genes are TRBV6-1 and TRBJ2-7, with 9 positions matching TRBD2. Germline trimming cut 4 bases from V and 2 bases from J; bases unmatched to any gene: 12. The germline gives CDR1 MNHNS, CDR2 SASEGT. The CDR3 totals 17 residues. The CDR3 DNA reads TGTGCCAGCAGTGCAGGGACCCAGCGGGAGGTTCCCTACGAGCAGTACTTC. The encoded protein is CASSAGTQREVPYEQYF.

This chain uses TRBV7-9 with TRBJ1-2; D unresolved. Germline loops: CDR1 SEHNR, CDR2 FQNEAQ (reference sequence). The CDR3 covers 16 residues. Trimming cost V 4 bases and J 2 bases, with 17 bases left between them. The CDR3 DNA reads as TGTGCCAGCAGCTCAGAGCGGGCCCGGGAGAACTATGGCTACACCTTC. This translates into CASSSERARENYGYTF.

In this sample, this clone turned up once. The chain recombines TRBV9 with TRBJ2-1; D is undetermined. V gave up 2 bases and J gave up 0 bases, with 12 bases separating them. Germline lookup yields CDR1 SGDLS and CDR2 YYNGEE. The CDR3 totals 16 residues. CDR3 amino acids: CASSVKRSDSYNEQFF. The DNA for the CDR3 is TGTGCCAGCAGCGTTAAGCGCTCTGACTCCTACAATGAGCAGTTCTTC. The variable domain in full, completed from reference TRBV9 and TRBJ2-1, reads DSGVTQTPKHLITATGQRVTLRCSPRSGDLSVYWYQQSLDQGLQFLIQYYNGEERAKGNILERFSAQQFPDLHSELNLSSLELGDSALYFCASSVKRSDSYNEQFFGPGTRLTVL.

This sequence joins TRBV25-1 and TRBJ1-1; 10 bases fit TRBD1. The CDR3 length is 17 residues. V trimming: 1 base; J trimming: 4 bases; junction bases outside the gene matches: 9. In germline, CDR1 is MGHDK, CDR2 SYGVNS. CDR3 loop: CASSESEGTGDFTEAFF. CDR3 coding DNA: TGTGCCAGCAGTGAATCCGAAGGGACAGGGGACTTCACTGAAGCTTTCTTT.

V gene TRBV28 combines with J gene TRBJ2-2; TRBD2 matches 7 bases. Germline V gives CDR1 MDHEN, CDR2 SYDVKM. The CDR3 runs 19 residues. V was pared by 4 bases and J by 3 bases, with 17 bases of the junction left unmatched. This CDR3 is CASSSNKRGNIEYTGELFF. The DNA of the CDR3 is TGTGCCAGCAGTTCCAACAAGCGGGGTAACATAGAGTACACCGGGGAGCTGTTTTTT. The full variable domain, its missing parts supplied by reference TRBV28 and TRBJ2-2, is DVKVTQSSRYLVKRTGEKVFLECVQDMDHENMFWYRQDPGLGLRLIYFSYDVKMKEKGDIPEGYSVSREKKERFSLILESASTNQTSMYLCASSSNKRGNIEYTGELFFGEGSRLTVL.

The rearrangement links TRBV7-9 to TRBJ2-7, with 7 bases fitting TRBD1. The V gene's germline CDR1 is SEHNR and CDR2 FQNEAQ (reference sequence). The CDR3 length is 19 residues. Trimming cost V 4 bases and J 1 base; bases outside gene matches: 19. The CDR3 sequence is CASSSADFMDRSLSYEQYF. DNA of the CDR3: TGTGCCAGCAGCTCCGCCGACTTTATGGACAGGAGTCTTTCCTACGAGCAGTACTTC.

V usage is TRBV27 and J usage is TRBJ2-5; 7 bases line up with TRBD2. The last part of the DNA fits TRBJ2-7 better; the J call may be wrong. The CDR3 consists of 18 residues. Germline loops: CDR1 MNHEY, CDR2 SMNVEV (reference sequence). DNA of the CDR3: TGTGCCAGCAGTTTCAAACCGGGAGGTCATTTCCGTTACTACGAGCAGTACTTC. Its protein is CASSFKPGGHFRYYEQYF.

The rearrangement links TRBV7-8 to TRBJ2-7; 7 nucleotides line up with TRBD1. V was pared by 5 bases and J by 0 bases, with 13 bases of the junction left unmatched. Per the germline V gene, CDR1 is SGHVS and CDR2 is FQNEAQ. This CDR3 comprises 17 residues. The CDR3 protein is CASSPHLRQGNSYEQYF. As DNA, the CDR3 is TGTGCCAGCAGCCCCCACCTCCGACAGGGCAACTCCTACGAGCAGTACTTC.